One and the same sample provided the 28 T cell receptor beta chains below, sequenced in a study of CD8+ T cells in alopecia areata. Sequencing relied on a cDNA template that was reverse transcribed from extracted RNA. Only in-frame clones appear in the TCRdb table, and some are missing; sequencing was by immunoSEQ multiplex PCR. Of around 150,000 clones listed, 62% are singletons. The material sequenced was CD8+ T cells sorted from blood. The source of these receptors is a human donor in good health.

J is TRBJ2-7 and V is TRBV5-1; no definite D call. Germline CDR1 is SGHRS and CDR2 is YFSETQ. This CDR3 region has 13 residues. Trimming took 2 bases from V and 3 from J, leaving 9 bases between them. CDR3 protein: CASSFVGYYEQYF. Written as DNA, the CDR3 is TGCGCCAGCAGCTTTGTCGGCTACTACGAGCAGTACTTC. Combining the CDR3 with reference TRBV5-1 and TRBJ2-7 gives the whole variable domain KAGVTQTPRYLIKTRGQQVTLSCSPISGHRSVSWYQQTPGQGLQFLFEYFSETQRNKGNFPGRFSGRQFSNSRSEMNVSTLELGDSALYLCASSFVGYYEQYFGPGTRLTVT.

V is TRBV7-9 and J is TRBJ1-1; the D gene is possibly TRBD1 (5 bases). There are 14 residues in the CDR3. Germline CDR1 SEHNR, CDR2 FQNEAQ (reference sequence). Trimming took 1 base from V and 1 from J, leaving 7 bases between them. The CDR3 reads CASSLVGGNTEAFF. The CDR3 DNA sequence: TGTGCCAGCAGCTTAGTGGGGGGGAACACTGAAGCTTTCTTT.

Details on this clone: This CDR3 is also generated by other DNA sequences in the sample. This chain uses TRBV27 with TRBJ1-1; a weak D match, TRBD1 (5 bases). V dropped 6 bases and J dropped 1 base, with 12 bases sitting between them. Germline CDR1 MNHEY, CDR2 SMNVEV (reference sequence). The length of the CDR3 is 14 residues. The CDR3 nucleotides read TGTGCCAGCAGCCTGGCTGGGGGGAACACTGAAGCTTTCTTT. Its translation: CASSLAGGNTEAFF.

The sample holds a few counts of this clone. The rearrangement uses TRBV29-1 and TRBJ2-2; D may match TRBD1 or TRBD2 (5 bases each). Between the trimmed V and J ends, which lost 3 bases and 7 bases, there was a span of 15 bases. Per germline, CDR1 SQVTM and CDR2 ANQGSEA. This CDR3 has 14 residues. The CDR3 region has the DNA TGCAGCGTTGATTCAGGGCGGGTAAACGGGGAGCTGTTTTTT. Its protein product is CSVDSGRVNGELFF.

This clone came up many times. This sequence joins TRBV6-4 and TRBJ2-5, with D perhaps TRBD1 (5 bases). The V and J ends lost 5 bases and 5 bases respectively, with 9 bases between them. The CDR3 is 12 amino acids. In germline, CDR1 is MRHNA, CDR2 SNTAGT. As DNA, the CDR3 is TGTGCCAGCAGTTTGGGGCGGGAGACCCAGTACTTC. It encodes CASSLGRETQYF.

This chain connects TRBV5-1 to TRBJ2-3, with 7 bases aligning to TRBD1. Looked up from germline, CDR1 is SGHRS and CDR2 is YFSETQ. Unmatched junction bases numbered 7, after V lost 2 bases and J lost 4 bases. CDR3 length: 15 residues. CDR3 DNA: TGCGCCAGCAGCTTTGACAGGGCCATGGCAGATACGCAGTATTTT. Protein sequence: CASSFDRAMADTQYF.

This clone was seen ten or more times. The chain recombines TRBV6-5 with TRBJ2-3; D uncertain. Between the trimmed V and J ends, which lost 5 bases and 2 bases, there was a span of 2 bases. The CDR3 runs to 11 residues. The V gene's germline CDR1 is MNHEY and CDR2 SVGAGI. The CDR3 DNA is TGTGCCAGCAGTGACACAGATACGCAGTATTTT. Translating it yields CASSDTDTQYF.

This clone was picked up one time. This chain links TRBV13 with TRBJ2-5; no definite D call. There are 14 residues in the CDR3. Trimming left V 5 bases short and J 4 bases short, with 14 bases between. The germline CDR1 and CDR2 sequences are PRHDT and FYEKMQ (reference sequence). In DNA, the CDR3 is TGTGCCAGCAGCCTTTCCCGGACCGCAGAGACCCAGTACTTC. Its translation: CASSLSRTAETQYF.

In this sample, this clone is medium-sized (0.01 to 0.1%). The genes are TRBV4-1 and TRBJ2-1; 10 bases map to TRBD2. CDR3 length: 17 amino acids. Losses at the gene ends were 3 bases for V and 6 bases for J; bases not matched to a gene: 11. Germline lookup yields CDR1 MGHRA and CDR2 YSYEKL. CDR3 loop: CASSQQTSGWVANEQFF. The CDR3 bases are TGCGCCAGCAGCCAGCAGACTAGCGGGTGGGTCGCCAATGAGCAGTTCTTC.

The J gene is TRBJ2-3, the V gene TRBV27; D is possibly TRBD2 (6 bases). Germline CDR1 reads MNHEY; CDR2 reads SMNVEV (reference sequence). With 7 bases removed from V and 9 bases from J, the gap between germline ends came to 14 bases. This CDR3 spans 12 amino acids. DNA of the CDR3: TGTGCCAGCACCTCCCGGGACTTAACGCAGTATTTT. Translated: CASTSRDLTQYF.

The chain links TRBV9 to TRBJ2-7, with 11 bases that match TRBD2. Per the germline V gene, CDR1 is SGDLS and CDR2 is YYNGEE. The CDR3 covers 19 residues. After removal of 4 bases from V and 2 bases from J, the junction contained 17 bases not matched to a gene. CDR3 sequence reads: CASSHPRVAGGPPTYEQYF. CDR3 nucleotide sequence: TGTGCCAGCAGCCACCCAAGGGTAGCGGGAGGGCCCCCTACCTACGAGCAGTACTTC.

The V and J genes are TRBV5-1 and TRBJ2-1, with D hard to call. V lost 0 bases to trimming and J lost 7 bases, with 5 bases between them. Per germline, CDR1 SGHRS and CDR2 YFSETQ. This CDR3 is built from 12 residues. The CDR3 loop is CASSLDGNEQFF. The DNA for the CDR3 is TGCGCCAGCAGCTTGGATGGAAATGAGCAGTTCTTC.

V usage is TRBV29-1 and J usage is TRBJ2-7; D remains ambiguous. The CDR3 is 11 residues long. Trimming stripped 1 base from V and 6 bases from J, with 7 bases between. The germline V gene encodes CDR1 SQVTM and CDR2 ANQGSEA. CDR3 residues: CSVEGHGEQYF. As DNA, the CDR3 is TGCAGCGTTGAAGGACACGGCGAGCAGTACTTC.

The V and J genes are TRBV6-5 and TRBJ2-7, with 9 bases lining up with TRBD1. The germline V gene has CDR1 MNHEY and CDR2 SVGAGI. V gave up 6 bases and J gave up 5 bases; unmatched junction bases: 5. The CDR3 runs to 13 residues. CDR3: CASRPTGGHEQYF. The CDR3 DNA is TGTGCCAGCAGGCCTACAGGGGGCCACGAGCAGTACTTC.

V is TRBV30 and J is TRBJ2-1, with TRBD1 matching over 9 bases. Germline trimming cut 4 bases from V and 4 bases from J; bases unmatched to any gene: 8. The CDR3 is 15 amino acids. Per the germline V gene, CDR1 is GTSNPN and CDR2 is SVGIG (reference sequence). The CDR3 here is CAWTQDRGRYNEQFF. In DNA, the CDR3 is TGTGCCTGGACCCAAGACAGGGGGAGATACAATGAGCAGTTCTTC.

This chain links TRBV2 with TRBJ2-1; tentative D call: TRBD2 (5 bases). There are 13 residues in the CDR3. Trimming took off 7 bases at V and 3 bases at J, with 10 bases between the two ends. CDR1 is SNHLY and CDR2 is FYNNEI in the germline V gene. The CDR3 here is CASTGVSYNEQFF. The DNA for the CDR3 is TGTGCCAGCACCGGGGTAAGCTACAATGAGCAGTTCTTC.

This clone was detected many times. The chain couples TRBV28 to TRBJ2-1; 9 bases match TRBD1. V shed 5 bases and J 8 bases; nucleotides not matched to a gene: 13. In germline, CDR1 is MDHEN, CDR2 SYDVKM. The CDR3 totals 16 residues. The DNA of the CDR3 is TGTGCCAGCAGTCCGGAACAGGGGGCGAAAGGCGATGAGCAGTTCTTC. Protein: CASSPEQGAKGDEQFF.

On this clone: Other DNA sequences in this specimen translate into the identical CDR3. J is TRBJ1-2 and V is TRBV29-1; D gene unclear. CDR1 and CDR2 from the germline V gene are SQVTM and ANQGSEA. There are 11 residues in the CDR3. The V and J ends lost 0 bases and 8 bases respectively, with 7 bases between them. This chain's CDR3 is CSVEDREGYTF. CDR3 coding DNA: TGCAGCGTTGAAGATCGGGAAGGCTACACCTTC.

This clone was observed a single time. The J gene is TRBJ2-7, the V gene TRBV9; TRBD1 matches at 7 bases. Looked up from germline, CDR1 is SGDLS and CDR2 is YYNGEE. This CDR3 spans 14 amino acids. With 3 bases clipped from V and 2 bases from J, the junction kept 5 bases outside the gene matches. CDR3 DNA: TGTGCCAGCAGCGCCAGGGACAGACCCTACGAGCAGTACTTC. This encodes CASSARDRPYEQYF.

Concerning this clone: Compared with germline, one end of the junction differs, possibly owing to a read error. CDR3 amino acids: CASSLGNQVTQYF. The CDR3 DNA reads as TGTGCCAGCAGTTTGGGCAACCAAGTGACCCAGTACTTC. J is TRBJ2-5 and V is TRBV28; no definite D call. The CDR3 runs 13 residues. Germline lookup yields CDR1 MDHEN and CDR2 SYDVKM.

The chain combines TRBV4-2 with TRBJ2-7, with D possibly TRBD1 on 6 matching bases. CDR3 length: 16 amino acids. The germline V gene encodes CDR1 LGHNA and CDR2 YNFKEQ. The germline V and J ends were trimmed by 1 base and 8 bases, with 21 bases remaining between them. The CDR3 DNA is TGTGCCAGCAGCCAAGCCCAGGGACACGGAGCGAGGCAGCAGTACTTC. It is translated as CASSQAQGHGARQQYF.

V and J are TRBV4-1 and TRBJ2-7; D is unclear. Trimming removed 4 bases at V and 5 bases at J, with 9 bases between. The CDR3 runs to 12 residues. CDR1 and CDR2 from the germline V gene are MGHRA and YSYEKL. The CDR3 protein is CASSPRMDEQYF. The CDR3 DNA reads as TGCGCCAGCAGCCCGCGGATGGACGAGCAGTACTTC.

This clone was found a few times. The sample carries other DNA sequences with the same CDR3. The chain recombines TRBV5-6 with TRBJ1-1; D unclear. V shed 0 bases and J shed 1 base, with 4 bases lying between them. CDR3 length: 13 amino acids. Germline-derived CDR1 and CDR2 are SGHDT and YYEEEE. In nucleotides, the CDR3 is TGTGCCAGCAGCTTGGACAGGAACACTGAAGCTTTCTTT. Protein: CASSLDRNTEAFF.

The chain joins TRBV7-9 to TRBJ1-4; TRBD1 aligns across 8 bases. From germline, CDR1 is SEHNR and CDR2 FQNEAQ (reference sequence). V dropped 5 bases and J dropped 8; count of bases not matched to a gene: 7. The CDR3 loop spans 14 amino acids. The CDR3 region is CASSLTTGEEKLFF. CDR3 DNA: TGTGCCAGCAGCCTTACGACAGGGGAGGAAAAACTGTTTTTT.

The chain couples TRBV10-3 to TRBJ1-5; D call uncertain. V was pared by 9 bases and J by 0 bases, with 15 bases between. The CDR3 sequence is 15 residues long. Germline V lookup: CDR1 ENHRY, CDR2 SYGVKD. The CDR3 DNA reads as TGTGCCATTCCTAATGGGCACCGTAGCAATCAGCCCCAGCATTTT. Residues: CAIPNGHRSNQPQHF.

CDR3 protein: CASNPRGAKNIQYF. The DNA of the CDR3 is TGTGCCAGTAACCCCCGGGGGGCCAAAAACATTCAGTACTTC. The chain employs TRBV19 and TRBJ2-4, with D tentatively TRBD2 (6 bases). Germline V lookup: CDR1 LNHDA, CDR2 SQIVND (reference sequence). Between the trimmed V and J ends, which lost 7 bases and 1 base, there was a span of 11 bases. The CDR3 has 14 amino acids.

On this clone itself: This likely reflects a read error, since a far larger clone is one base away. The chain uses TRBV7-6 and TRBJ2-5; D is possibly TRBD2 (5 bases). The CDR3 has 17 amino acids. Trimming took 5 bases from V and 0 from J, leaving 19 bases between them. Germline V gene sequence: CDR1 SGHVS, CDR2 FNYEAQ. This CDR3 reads CASSHSAPLVDQETQYF. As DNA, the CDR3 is TGTGCCAGCAGCCATTCTGCGCCACTAGTGGACCAAGAGACCCAGTACTTC.

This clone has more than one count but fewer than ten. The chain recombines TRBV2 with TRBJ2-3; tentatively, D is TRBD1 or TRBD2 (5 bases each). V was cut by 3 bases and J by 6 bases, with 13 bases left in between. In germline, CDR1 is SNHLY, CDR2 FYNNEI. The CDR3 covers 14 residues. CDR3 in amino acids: CASSEKGSPDTQYF. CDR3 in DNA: TGTGCCAGCAGTGAGAAGGGGAGCCCGGATACGCAGTATTTT.